A single TCR beta chain is shown here with its context. The sample is drawn from a study of control samples from healthy donors and cancer patients. The repertoire was sequenced with immunoSEQ multiplex PCR; TCRdb's copy has only in-frame clones and lacks some. This sample has around 110,000 clones, with 75% to 90% found just once. This CDR3 comprises 17 residues. The V gene end was trimmed by 5 bases and the J gene end by 5 bases; junction bases not matched to a gene: 8. CDR1 MDHEN and CDR2 SYDVKM come from the germline V gene. J is TRBJ2-5 and V is TRBV28, with TRBD2 matching 16 bases. Sequenced sample: PBMCs. This clonotype was obtained from a woman aged 50 to 60 with colorectal cancer. The chain's CDR3 is CASSTGTSGRVSETQYF. CDR3 DNA sequence: TGTGCCAGCAGTACCGGGACTAGCGGGAGGGTGTCGGAGACCCAGTACTTC.